One and the same sample provided the 24 T cell receptor beta chains below, sequenced in a study of immune evolution from preneoplasia to lung adenocarcinoma. The protocol was immunoSEQ multiplex PCR, while the TCRdb copy is restricted to in-frame clones and leaves out a portion. The sample shows 13,000 to 15,000 clones, roughly 87% of them seen only once. Sequenced input: FFPE lung adenocarcinoma in situ tissue. All receptors come from a donor aged 70 or over with lung adenocarcinoma.

This clone was detected a few times. The gene calls are TRBV23-1 and TRBJ2-7, with TRBD1 identical over 9 bases. TRBV23-1 belongs to the ORF category, with a function that is uncertain. The CDR3 covers 13 residues. J lost 5 bases, V lost 4 bases, and 3 bases had no gene match. The CDR3 loop reads CASSPGQGNEQYF. The CDR3 nucleotides read TGCGCCAGCAGTCCGGGACAGGGAAACGAGCAGTACTTC.

This sequence joins TRBV5-4 and TRBJ1-3; D is uncertain. V shed 4 bases and J shed 2 bases, with 1 base lying between them. The germline V gene has CDR1 SGHNT and CDR2 YYREEE (reference sequence). The CDR3 is 11 amino acids. The CDR3 protein is CASSPGNTIYF. The CDR3 nucleotides are TGTGCCAGCAGCCCTGGAAACACCATATATTTT.

V and J are TRBV27 and TRBJ2-5; TRBD2 might be the D (5 bases). With the DNA end fitting TRBJ2-7 better, the J assignment may be wrong. CDR1 MNHEY and CDR2 SMNVEV come from the germline V gene (reference sequence). CDR3 length: 12 residues. Here the CDR3 DNA reads TGTGCCAGCAGTCCCGAGGGCTACGAGCAGTACTTC. This codes for CASSPEGYEQYF.

The genes are TRBV6-1 and TRBJ2-5; D call uncertain. The CDR3 is made up of 15 amino acids. Trimming took 6 bases from V and 5 from J, leaving 19 bases between them. The germline CDR1 and CDR2 sequences are MNHNS and SASEGT. The CDR3 loop is CASRFTTPLIETQYF. Written as DNA, the CDR3 is TGTGCCAGCAGATTTACGACTCCACTCATTGAGACCCAGTACTTC.

The J gene is TRBJ1-1, the V gene TRBV27; perhaps TRBD1 as D (5 bases). The germline gives CDR1 MNHEY, CDR2 SMNVEV (reference sequence). The CDR3 covers 14 residues. V lost 1 base and J lost 1, with 7 bases in between. CDR3 sequence: CASSLWGGNTEAFF. CDR3 sequence (DNA): TGTGCCAGCAGTTTATGGGGGGGGAACACTGAAGCTTTCTTT.

This clone was counted only a few times. CDR3 sequence reads: CASSSTTSGETQYF. CDR3 DNA: TGTGCCAGCAGCTCCACGACTAGCGGAGAGACCCAGTACTTC. This chain joins TRBV7-8 and TRBJ2-5, with 9 bases that match TRBD2. The germline gives CDR1 SGHVS, CDR2 FQNEAQ. The CDR3 contains 14 residues. V was clipped by 4 bases and J by 4 bases; unmatched bases: 4.

This chain uses TRBV4-1 with TRBJ2-7; unclear D gene. The CDR3 loop spans 16 amino acids. Per the germline V gene, CDR1 is MGHRA and CDR2 is YSYEKL. V dropped 1 base and J dropped 1 base, with 14 bases sitting between them. CDR3 in DNA: TGCGCCAGCAGCCAAGCTTCTGGCGGCAGTTCCTACGAGCAGTACTTC. As protein: CASSQASGGSSYEQYF.

The chain combines TRBV7-9 with TRBJ1-2; D not certain. V lost 5 bases to trimming and J lost 4 bases, with 11 bases between them. Germline V gene lookup returns CDR1 SEHNR and CDR2 FQNEAQ (reference sequence). The CDR3 has 13 amino acids. The CDR3 DNA is TGTGCCAGCAGCCCCCGGGAGACCTATGGCTACACCTTC. Its translation is CASSPRETYGYTF.

The chain has TRBV11-2 and TRBJ2-7, with 7 bases matching TRBD2. The V segment lost 4 bases and the J segment 4 bases; nucleotides outside the gene matches: 13. Germline V gene lookup returns CDR1 SGHAT and CDR2 FQNNGV. The CDR3 totals 16 residues. The CDR3 loop reads CASSSDGGKGSYEQYF. CDR3 DNA: TGTGCCAGCAGCTCCGACGGGGGGAAGGGGTCATACGAGCAGTACTTC. The whole variable domain, remainder taken from reference TRBV11-2 and TRBJ2-7, is EAGVAQSPRYKIIEKRQSVAFWCNPISGHATLYWYQQILGQGPKLLIQFQNNGVVDDSQLPKDRFSAERLKGVDSTLKIQPAKLEDSAVYLCASSSDGGKGSYEQYFGPGTRLTVT.

The gene calls are TRBV27 and TRBJ1-4; 7 bases agree with TRBD1. The germline V gene encodes CDR1 MNHEY and CDR2 SMNVEV (reference sequence). The CDR3 is 15 residues long. V trimming: 5 bases; J trimming: 8 bases; junction bases outside the gene matches: 11. The CDR3 region is CASSGHRGLGEKLFF. CDR3 DNA sequence: TGTGCCAGCAGTGGGCACAGGGGTTTGGGGGAAAAACTGTTTTTT.

This clone has a handful of counts. This chain connects TRBV6-5 to TRBJ2-7, with TRBD1 identical over 7 bases. Unmatched junction bases numbered 4, after V lost 5 bases and J lost 0 bases. This CDR3 contains 14 residues. Germline values: CDR1 MNHEY, CDR2 SVGAGI. The chain's CDR3 is CASSPGQDSYEQYF. The CDR3 DNA sequence: TGTGCCAGCAGTCCCGGACAGGACTCCTACGAGCAGTACTTC.

This chain connects TRBV6-1 to TRBJ1-2, with 9 bases fitting TRBD1. CDR1 and CDR2 (germline): MNHNS, SASEGT. Trimming took 4 bases from V and 7 from J; bases not matched to a gene: 7. This CDR3 spans 14 amino acids. The CDR3 region has the DNA TGTGCCAGCAGTGCGGACAGGGGTGAGGGTGGCTACACCTTC. Translating it yields CASSADRGEGGYTF.

This clone was detected only a few times. V gene TRBV30 combines with J gene TRBJ1-5; tentatively, D is TRBD1 (5 bases). V lost 5 bases to trimming and J lost 6 bases, with 11 bases between them. The CDR3 runs 12 residues. The germline gives CDR1 GTSNPN, CDR2 SVGIG (reference sequence). Written as DNA, the CDR3 is TGTGCCTGGGGAATTGGGGGTCAGCCCCAGCATTTT. This sequence encodes CAWGIGGQPQHF. The full variable domain, in which reference TRBV30 and TRBJ1-5 provide the parts outside the CDR3, is SQTIHQWPATLVQPVGSPLSLECTVEGTSNPNLYWYRQAAGRGLQLLFYSVGIGQISSEVPQNLSASRPQDRQFILSSKKLLLSDSGFYLCAWGIGGQPQHFGDGTRLSIL.

This clone was counted once. The V gene is TRBV7-9, the J gene TRBJ2-2, with a possible D match to TRBD2 (5 bases). This CDR3 is 12 amino acids long. Germline CDR1 and CDR2: SEHNR and FQNEAQ (reference sequence). With 6 bases removed from V and 5 bases from J, the gap between germline ends came to 7 bases. CDR3 in DNA: TGTGCCAGCAGGGAGGTAACCGGGGAGCTGTTTTTT. This translates into CASREVTGELFF.

V usage is TRBV29-1 and J usage is TRBJ1-1; TRBD1 might be the D (5 bases). The CDR3 is 12 residues long. The V and J ends lost 7 bases and 6 bases respectively, with 15 bases between them. Germline V gene data show CDR1 as SQVTM and CDR2 as ANQGSEA. The CDR3 protein is CSGGDPGSEAFF. As DNA, the CDR3 is TGCAGCGGAGGGGACCCGGGGTCTGAAGCTTTCTTT.

This chain uses TRBV5-1 with TRBJ1-1; tentatively, D is TRBD1 (6 bases). This CDR3 comprises 17 residues. Germline V gene data show CDR1 as SGHRS and CDR2 as YFSETQ. V shed 4 bases and J shed 3 bases, with 22 bases lying between them. The CDR3 DNA is TGCGCCAGCAGCCGAGGGGGGCGCTGGGGGGTGGACACTGAAGCTTTCTTT. Protein: CASSRGGRWGVDTEAFF.

The chain has TRBV30 and TRBJ2-7, with a tentative D call TRBD1 (6 bases). V was clipped by 2 bases and J by 7 bases, with 9 bases between them. CDR1 and CDR2 from the germline V gene are GTSNPN and SVGIG (reference sequence). The length of the CDR3 is 11 residues. CDR3 loop: CAWSYDREQYF. In nucleotides, the CDR3 is TGTGCCTGGAGTTACGACAGGGAGCAGTACTTC.

The chain links TRBV10-1 to TRBJ2-7, with TRBD2 as a possible D gene (6 bases). The CDR3 has 13 residues. Germline V gives CDR1 WNHNN, CDR2 SYGVQD (reference sequence). Trimming removed 8 bases from V and 7 bases from J, with 18 bases in between. CDR3 nucleotide sequence: TGCGCCAGCGCTAGCGCCCGCGACGGTGAGCAGTACTTC. As protein: CASASARDGEQYF.

The chain couples TRBV11-2 to TRBJ1-2; D possibly corresponds to TRBD1 (6 bases). Germline assignment: CDR1 SGHAT and CDR2 FQNNGV. V gave up 5 bases and J gave up 8 bases, with 18 bases separating them. There are 14 residues in the CDR3. The CDR3 sequence is CASSLDPVGGGYTF. In nucleotides, the CDR3 is TGTGCCAGCAGCCTCGACCCGGTGGGGGGCGGCTACACCTTC. The complete variable domain, with remaining parts taken from reference TRBV11-2 and TRBJ1-2, reads EAGVAQSPRYKIIEKRQSVAFWCNPISGHATLYWYQQILGQGPKLLIQFQNNGVVDDSQLPKDRFSAERLKGVDSTLKIQPAKLEDSAVYLCASSLDPVGGGYTFGSGTRLTVV.

The CDR3 nucleotides read TGTGCCAGCAGTTACCACGGGACAGCCGGTGAAGCTTTCTTT. Protein: CASSYHGTAGEAFF. The J gene is TRBJ1-1, the V gene TRBV28; 7 nucleotides agree with TRBD1. Trimming at V came to 4 bases and at J to 7 bases, leaving 9 bases not matched to a gene. The germline CDR1 and CDR2 sequences are MDHEN and SYDVKM. This CDR3 has 14 amino acids.

CDR3 sequence reads: CASSQTGFSGNTIYF. The CDR3 DNA is TGTGCCAGCAGCCAGACCGGTTTCTCTGGAAACACCATATATTTT. The chain joins TRBV7-6 to TRBJ1-3; D not resolved. V dropped 5 bases and J dropped 0 bases, with 11 bases sitting between them. Per the germline V gene, CDR1 is SGHVS and CDR2 is FNYEAQ. CDR3 size: 15 residues.

This chain links TRBV9 with TRBJ2-3, with D possibly TRBD2 on 5 matching bases. The V gene lost 4 bases and the J gene lost 1 base, with 16 bases spanning the gap. Germline V gene sequence: CDR1 SGDLS, CDR2 YYNGEE. The CDR3 has 16 amino acids. The CDR3 coding sequence is TGTGCCAGCAGCTTCGGGCCCTCAGCGGGCACAGATACGCAGTATTTT. Translating it yields CASSFGPSAGTDTQYF.

The chain carries TRBV28 and TRBJ1-5; 7 positions agree with TRBD1. The CDR3 spans 15 residues. Germline V lookup: CDR1 MDHEN, CDR2 SYDVKM. V shed 4 bases, J shed 4 bases, and the junction held 7 bases outside the gene matches. The DNA of the CDR3 is TGTGCCAGCAGTTGGGGAGGGACAGAGAATCAGCCCCAGCATTTT. It yields the protein CASSWGGTENQPQHF.

This chain connects TRBV4-1 to TRBJ2-1; a possible D gene is TRBD2 (5 bases). Germline CDR1 and CDR2: MGHRA and YSYEKL. This CDR3 contains 16 residues. Trimming took off 1 base at V and 4 bases at J, with 14 bases between the two ends. The CDR3 here is CASSQVGGREYNEQFF. The DNA of the CDR3 is TGCGCCAGCAGCCAAGTCGGAGGACGAGAGTACAATGAGCAGTTCTTC.